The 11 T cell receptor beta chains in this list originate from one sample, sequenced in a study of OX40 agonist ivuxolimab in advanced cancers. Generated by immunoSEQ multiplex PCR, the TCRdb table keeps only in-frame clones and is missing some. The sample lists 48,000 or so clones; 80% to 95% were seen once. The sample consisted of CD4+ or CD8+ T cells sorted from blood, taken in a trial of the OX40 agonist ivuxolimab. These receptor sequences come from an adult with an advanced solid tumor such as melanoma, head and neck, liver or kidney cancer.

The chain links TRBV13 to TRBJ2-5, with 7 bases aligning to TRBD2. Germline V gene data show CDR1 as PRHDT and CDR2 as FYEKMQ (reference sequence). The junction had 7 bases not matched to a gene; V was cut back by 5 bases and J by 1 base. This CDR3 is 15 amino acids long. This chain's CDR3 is CASSLWGGGQETQYF. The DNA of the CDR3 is TGTGCCAGCAGCCTCTGGGGCGGGGGCCAAGAGACCCAGTACTTC.

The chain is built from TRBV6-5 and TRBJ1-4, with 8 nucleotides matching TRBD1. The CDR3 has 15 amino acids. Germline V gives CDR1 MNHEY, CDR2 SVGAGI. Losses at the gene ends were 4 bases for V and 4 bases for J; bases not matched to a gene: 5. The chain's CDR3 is CASSSRTGGNEKLFF. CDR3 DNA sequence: TGTGCCAGCAGTTCACGAACAGGGGGTAATGAAAAACTGTTTTTT.

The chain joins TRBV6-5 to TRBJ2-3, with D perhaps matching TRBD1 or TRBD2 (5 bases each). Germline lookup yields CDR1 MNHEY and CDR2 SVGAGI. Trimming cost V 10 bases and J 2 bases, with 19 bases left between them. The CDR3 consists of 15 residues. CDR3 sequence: CATGAGTGYTDTQYF. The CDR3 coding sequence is TGTGCCACCGGGGCCGGCACTGGTTACACAGATACGCAGTATTTT.

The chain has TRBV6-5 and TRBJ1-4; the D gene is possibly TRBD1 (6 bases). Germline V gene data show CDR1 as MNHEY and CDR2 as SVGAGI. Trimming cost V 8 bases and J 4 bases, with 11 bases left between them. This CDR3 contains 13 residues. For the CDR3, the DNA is TGTGCCAGCGCAGACAGGAGTAATGAAAAACTGTTTTTT. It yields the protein CASADRSNEKLFF.

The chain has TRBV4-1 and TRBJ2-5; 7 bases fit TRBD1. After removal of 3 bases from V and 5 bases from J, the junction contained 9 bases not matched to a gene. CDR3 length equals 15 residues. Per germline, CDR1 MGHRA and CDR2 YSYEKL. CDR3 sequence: CASSHPGRGLETQYF. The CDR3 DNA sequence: TGCGCCAGCAGCCACCCGGGCAGGGGGTTGGAGACCCAGTACTTC.

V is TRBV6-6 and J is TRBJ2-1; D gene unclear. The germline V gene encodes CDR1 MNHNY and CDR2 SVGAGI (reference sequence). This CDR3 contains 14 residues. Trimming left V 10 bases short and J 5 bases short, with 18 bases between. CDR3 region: CATAPRPLDNEQFF. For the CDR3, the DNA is TGTGCCACAGCACCTCGGCCTCTGGACAATGAGCAGTTCTTC.

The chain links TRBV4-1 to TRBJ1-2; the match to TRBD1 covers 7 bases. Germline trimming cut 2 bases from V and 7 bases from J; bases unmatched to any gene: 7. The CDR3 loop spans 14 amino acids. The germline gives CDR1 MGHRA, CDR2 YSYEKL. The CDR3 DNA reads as TGCGCCAGCAGCCAACCGGGGACAGCTATTGGCTACACCTTC. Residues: CASSQPGTAIGYTF.

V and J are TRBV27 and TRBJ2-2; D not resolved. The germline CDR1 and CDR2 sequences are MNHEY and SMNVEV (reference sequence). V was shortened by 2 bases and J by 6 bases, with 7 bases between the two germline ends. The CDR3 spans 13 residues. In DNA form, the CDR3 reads TGTGCCAGCAGTTTAAGGGATCCCGGGGAGCTGTTTTTT. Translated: CASSLRDPGELFF.

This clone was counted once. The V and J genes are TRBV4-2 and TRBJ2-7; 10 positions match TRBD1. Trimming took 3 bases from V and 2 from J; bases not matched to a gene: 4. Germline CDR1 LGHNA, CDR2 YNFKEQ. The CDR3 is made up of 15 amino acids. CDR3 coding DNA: TGTGCCAGCAGCCAGGGGACAGGGGAGCCCTACGAGCAGTACTTC. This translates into CASSQGTGEPYEQYF.

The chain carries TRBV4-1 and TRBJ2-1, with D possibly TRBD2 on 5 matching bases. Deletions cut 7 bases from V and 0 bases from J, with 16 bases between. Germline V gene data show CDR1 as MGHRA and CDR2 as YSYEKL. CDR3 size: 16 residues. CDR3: CASMLGRGDSYNEQFF. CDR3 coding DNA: TGCGCCAGCATGTTAGGCCGGGGAGACTCCTACAATGAGCAGTTCTTC.

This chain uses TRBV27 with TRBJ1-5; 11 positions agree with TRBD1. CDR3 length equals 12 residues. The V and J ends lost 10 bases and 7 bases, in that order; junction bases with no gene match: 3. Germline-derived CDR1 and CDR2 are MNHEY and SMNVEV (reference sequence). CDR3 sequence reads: CATRTGGQPQHF. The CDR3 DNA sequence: TGTGCCACCCGGACAGGGGGCCAGCCCCAGCATTTT.